This TCR beta chain was identified during a study of cytomegalovirus exposure and HLA in healthy donors. Study conclusions and caveats: In a later analysis, compared with equally common non-associated chains, HLA-associated beta chains were more expanded.

This clone was found once. Its specificity is unknown. Vbeta (60) and Jbeta (13) primers were used in the PCR. The assay was immunoSEQ multiplex PCR, and TCRdb's table has in-frame clones only and misses some. Among 250,000 to 350,000 clones, 86% were seen once, and the ten largest hold less than 4.5%. CDR3 length: 14 amino acids. The germline gives CDR1 ENHRY, CDR2 SYGVKD. Trimming took 11 bases from V and 3 from J; bases not matched to a gene: 13. This sequence joins TRBV10-3 and TRBJ2-7; 7 nucleotides align to TRBD2. The specimen was PBMCs. The TCR comes from a man aged 40-55 years in good health and CMV-seropositive. DNA of the CDR3: TGTGCCGGGGGGGGAAACGGACCGAGCTACGAGCAGTACTTC. It codes for CAGGGNGPSYEQYF.